The clone carrying this T cell receptor beta chain appeared once. Antigen unknown. V dropped 3 bases and J dropped 2; count of bases not matched to a gene: 17. CDR1 is MDHEN and CDR2 is SYDVKM in the germline V gene. The CDR3 covers 19 residues. This entry comes from a study of blood T cells in healthy people across ages. A second PCR, run for roughly 7 to 11 cycles, used a sample-barcoded 5' primer plus a J-beta primer mix. From the 5' RACE reads, TCRdb called clonotypes with MiXCR, one entry per CDR3 protein. This sample carries roughly 1,800,000 distinct CDR3 sequences, 49% of them seen once, and the ten largest clones take approximately 2.1%. Overall study results and limits: Estimates of total diversity, which came from one million sequenced T cells, were considered to be underestimates. Unsorted PBMC input precluded a conclusive naive versus antigen-experienced comparison.

The sample consisted of blood. The V and J genes are TRBV28 and TRBJ1-2; 8 bases line up with TRBD1. This TCR was recovered from a woman in her 40s in good health. DNA of the CDR3: TGTGCCAGCAGTTTCACAGGGGGAATACCCAGAGAACTAAACTATGGCTACACCTTC. Its translation is CASSFTGGIPRELNYGYTF.